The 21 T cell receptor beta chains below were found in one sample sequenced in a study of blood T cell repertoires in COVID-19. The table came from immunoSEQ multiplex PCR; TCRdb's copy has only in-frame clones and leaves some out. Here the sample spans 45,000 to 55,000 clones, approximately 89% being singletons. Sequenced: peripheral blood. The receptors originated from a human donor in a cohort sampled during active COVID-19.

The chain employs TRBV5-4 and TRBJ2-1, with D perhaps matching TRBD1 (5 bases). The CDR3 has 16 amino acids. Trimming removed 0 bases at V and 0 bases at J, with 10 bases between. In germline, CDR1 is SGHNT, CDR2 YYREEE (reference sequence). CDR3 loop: CASSLEGRSSYNEQFF. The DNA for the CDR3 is TGTGCCAGCAGCTTGGAGGGGCGGAGCTCCTACAATGAGCAGTTCTTC.

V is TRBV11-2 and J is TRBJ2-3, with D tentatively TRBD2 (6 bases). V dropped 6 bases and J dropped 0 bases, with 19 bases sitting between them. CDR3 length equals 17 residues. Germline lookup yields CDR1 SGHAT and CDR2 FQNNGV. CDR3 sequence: CASRARLGGASTDTQYF. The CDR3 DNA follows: TGTGCCAGCAGGGCGAGACTGGGCGGGGCTAGCACAGATACGCAGTATTTT.

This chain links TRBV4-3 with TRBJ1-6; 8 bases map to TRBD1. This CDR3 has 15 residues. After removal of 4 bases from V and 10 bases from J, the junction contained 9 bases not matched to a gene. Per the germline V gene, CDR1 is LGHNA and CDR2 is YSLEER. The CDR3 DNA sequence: TGCGCCAGCAGCCGAAGACAGGGGTATTACTCACCCCTCCACTTT. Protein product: CASSRRQGYYSPLHF.

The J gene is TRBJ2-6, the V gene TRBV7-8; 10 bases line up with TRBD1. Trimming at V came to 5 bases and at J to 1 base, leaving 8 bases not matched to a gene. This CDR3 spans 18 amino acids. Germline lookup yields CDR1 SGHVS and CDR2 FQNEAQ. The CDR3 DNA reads TGTGCCAGCAGCCCACGACAGGGGGCAGGTTCTGGGGCCAACGTCCTGACTTTC. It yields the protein CASSPRQGAGSGANVLTF.

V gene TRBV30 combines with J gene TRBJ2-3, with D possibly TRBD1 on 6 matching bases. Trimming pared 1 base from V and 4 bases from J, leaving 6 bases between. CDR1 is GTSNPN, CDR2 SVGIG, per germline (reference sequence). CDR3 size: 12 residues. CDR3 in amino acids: CAWSGGPDTQYF. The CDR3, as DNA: TGTGCCTGGAGTGGGGGGCCAGATACGCAGTATTTT.

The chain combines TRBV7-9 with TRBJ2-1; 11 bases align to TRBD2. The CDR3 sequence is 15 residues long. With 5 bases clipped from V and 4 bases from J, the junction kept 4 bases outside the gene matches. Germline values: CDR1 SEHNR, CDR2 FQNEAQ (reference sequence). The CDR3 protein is CASSLTSGGYNEQFF. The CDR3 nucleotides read TGTGCCAGCAGCCTAACTAGCGGGGGATACAATGAGCAGTTCTTC.

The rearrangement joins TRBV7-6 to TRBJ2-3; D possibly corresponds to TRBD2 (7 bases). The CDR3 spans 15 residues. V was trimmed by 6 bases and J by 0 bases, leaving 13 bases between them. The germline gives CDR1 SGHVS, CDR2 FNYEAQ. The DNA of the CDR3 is TGTGCCAGCAGGCGCGGGGGCACTAGCACAGATACGCAGTATTTT. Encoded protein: CASRRGGTSTDTQYF.

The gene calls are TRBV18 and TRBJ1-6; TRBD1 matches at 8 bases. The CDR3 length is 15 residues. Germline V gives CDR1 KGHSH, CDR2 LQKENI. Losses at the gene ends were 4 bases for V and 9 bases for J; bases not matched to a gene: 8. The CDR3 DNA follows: TGTGCCAGCTCACAGGACAGGGCGTACGTTTCACCCCTCCACTTT. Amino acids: CASSQDRAYVSPLHF.

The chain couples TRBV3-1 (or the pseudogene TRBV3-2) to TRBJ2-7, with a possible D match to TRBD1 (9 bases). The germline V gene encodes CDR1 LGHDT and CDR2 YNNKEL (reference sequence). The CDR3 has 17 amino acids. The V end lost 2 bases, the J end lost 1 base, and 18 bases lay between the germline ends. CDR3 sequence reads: CASSQPAGDRVSYEQYF. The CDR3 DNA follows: TGTGCCAGCAGCCAACCAGCGGGGGACAGGGTATCCTACGAGCAGTACTTC.

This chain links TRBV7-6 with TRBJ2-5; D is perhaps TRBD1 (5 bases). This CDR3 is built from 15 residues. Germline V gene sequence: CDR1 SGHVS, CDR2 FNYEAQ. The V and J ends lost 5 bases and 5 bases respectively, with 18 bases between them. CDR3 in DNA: TGTGCCAGCAGCATACGGATCAGGGTCGAGGAGACCCAGTACTTC. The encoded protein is CASSIRIRVEETQYF.

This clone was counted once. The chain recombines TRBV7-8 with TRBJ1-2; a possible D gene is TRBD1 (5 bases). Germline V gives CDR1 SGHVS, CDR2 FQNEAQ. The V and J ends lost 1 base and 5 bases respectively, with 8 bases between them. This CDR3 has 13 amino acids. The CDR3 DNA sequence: TGTGCCAGCAGCTTAGGGCAGGGTTATGGCTACACCTTC. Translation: CASSLGQGYGYTF.

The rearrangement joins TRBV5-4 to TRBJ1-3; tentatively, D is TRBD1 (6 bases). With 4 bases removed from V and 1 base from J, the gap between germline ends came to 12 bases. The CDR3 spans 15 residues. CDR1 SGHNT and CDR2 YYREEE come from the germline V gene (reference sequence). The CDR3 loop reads CASSGGGRSGNTIYF. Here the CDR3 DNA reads TGTGCCAGCAGCGGTGGGGGCAGATCTGGAAACACCATATATTTT. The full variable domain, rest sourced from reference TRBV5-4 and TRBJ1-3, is ETGVTQSPTHLIKTRGQQVTLRCSSQSGHNTVSWYQQALGQGPQFIFQYYREEENGRGNFPPRFSGLQFPNYSSELNVNALELDDSALYLCASSGGGRSGNTIYFGEGSWLTVV.

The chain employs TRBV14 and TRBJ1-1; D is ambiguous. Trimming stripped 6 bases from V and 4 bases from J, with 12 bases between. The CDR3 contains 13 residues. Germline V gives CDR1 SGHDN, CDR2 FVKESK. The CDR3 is CASSAGVTTEAFF. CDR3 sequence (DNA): TGTGCCAGCAGTGCCGGGGTCACCACTGAAGCTTTCTTT.

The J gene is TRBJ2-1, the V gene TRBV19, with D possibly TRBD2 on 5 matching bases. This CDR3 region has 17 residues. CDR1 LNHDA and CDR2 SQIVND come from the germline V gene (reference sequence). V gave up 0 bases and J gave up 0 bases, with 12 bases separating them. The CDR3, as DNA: TGTGCCAGTAGTATAGATCAGAGCGGACCCTCCTACAATGAGCAGTTCTTC. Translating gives CASSIDQSGPSYNEQFF.

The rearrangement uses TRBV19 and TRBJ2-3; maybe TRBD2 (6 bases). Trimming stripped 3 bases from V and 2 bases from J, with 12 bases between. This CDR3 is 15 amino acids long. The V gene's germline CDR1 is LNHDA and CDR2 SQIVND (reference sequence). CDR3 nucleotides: TGTGCCAGTAGTATTATGGCGGGGACCACAGATACGCAGTATTTT. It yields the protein CASSIMAGTTDTQYF. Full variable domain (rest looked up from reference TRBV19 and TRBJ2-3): DGGITQSPKYLFRKEGQNVTLSCEQNLNHDAMYWYRQDPGQGLRLIYYSQIVNDFQKGDIAEGYSVSREKKESFPLTVTSAQKNPTAFYLCASSIMAGTTDTQYFGPGTRLTVL.

CDR3 region: CASSLAVPGVGEQFF. The CDR3 nucleotides are TGTGCCAGCAGCCTCGCCGTTCCGGGAGTAGGTGAGCAGTTCTTC. The chain recombines TRBV11-2 with TRBJ2-1; TRBD2 might be the D (6 bases). Trimming left V 5 bases short and J 9 bases short, with 20 bases between. Germline CDR1 reads SGHAT; CDR2 reads FQNNGV. The CDR3 covers 15 residues.

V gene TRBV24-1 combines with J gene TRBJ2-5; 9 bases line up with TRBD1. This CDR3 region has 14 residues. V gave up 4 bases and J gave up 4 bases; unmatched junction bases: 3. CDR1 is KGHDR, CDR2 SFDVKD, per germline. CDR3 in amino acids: CATSDPTGGETQYF. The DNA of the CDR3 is TGTGCCACCAGTGACCCGACAGGGGGAGAGACCCAGTACTTC.

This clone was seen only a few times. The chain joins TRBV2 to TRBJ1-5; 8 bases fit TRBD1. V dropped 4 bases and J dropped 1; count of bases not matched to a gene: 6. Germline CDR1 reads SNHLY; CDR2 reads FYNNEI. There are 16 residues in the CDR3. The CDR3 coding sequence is TGTGCCAGCAGTGCAAACAGGGGGATGAGCAATCAGCCCCAGCATTTT. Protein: CASSANRGMSNQPQHF.

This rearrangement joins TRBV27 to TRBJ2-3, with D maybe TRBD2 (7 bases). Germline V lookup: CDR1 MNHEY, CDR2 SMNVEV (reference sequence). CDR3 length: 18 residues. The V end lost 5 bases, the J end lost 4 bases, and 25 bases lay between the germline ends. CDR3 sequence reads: CASSPAYQGWGGADTQYF. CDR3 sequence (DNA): TGTGCCAGCAGTCCGGCCTATCAGGGGTGGGGGGGGGCAGATACGCAGTATTTT.

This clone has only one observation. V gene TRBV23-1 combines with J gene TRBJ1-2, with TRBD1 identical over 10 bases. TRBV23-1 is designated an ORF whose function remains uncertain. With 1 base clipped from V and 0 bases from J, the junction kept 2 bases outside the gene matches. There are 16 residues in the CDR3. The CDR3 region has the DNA TGCGCCAGCAGTCAATGTGGACAGGGGGCTAACTATGGCTACACCTTC. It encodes CASSQCGQGANYGYTF.

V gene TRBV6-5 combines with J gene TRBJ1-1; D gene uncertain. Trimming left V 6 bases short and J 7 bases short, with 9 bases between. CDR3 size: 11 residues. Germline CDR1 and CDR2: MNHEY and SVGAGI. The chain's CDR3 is CASRLLDEAFF. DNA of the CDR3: TGTGCCAGCAGACTTTTAGATGAAGCTTTCTTT.